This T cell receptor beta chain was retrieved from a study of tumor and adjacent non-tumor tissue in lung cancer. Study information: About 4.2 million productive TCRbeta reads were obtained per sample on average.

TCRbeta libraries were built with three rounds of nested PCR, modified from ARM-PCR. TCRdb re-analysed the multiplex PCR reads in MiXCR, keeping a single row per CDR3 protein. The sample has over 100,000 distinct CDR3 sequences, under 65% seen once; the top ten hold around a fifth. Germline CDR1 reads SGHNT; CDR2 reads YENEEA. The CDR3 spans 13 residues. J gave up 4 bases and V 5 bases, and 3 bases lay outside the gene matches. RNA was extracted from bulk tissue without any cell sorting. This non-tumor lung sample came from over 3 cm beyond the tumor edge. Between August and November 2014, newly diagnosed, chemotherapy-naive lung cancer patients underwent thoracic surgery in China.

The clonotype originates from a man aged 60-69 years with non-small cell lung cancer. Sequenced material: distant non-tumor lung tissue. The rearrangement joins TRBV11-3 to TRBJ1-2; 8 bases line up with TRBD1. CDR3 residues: CASSPTGVYGYTF. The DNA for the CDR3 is TGTGCCAGCAGCCCGACAGGGGTCTATGGCTACACCTTC.